A single sample gave rise to the 8 T cell receptor beta chains below, sequenced in a study of shared clonotypes between healthy human individuals. Assay used: immunoSEQ multiplex PCR; TCRdb lists only in-frame clones, some missing. The profile covers over a million clones, with over 95% appearing a single time and roughly 1.2% taken by the ten largest. The sample comprised naive CD4+ T cells sorted from blood. The subset was: CD45RA+ positively selected. All receptors come from a man aged 25-45 years in good health.

The chain joins TRBV19 to TRBJ1-4; D perhaps matches TRBD1 (5 bases). V lost 3 bases to trimming and J lost 5 bases, with 13 bases between them. This CDR3 has 15 residues. The germline CDR1 and CDR2 sequences are LNHDA and SQIVND (reference sequence). CDR3 region: CASSIGNRRNEKLFF. DNA for the CDR3: TGTGCCAGTAGTATCGGTAACAGGAGGAATGAAAAACTGTTTTTT.

The chain recombines TRBV18 with TRBJ2-1; 7 bases line up with TRBD2. The V and J ends lost 3 bases and 0 bases, in that order; junction bases with no gene match: 11. The CDR3 is 18 amino acids. The V gene's germline CDR1 is KGHSH and CDR2 LQKENI. The CDR3 region has the DNA TGTGCCAGCTCACCGTTAGGGACTACCCTAAGCTCCTACAATGAGCAGTTCTTC. Its translation is CASSPLGTTLSSYNEQFF.

This chain connects TRBV21-1 to TRBJ1-1; the DNA was not used to check the table's D call, TRBD1. TRBV21-1 is shown as a pseudogene. The CDR3 spans 15 residues. The CDR3, as DNA: TGTGCCAGCAGCAACATGGACAGGGTTGACACTGAAGCTTTCTTT. Translating gives CASSNMDRVDTEAFF.

This chain connects TRBV30 to TRBJ2-5, with D perhaps TRBD2 (6 bases). V lost 1 base to trimming and J lost 10 bases, with 16 bases between them. Germline V CDR1 and CDR2: GTSNPN, SVGIG (reference sequence). The CDR3 extends over 13 amino acids. The CDR3: CAWSGGGWVVQYF. For the CDR3, the DNA is TGTGCCTGGAGTGGAGGAGGGTGGGTCGTCCAGTACTTC.

The chain joins TRBV2 to TRBJ1-2, with 7 bases aligning to TRBD1. From germline, CDR1 is SNHLY and CDR2 FYNNEI. This CDR3 has 15 residues. In nucleotides, the CDR3 is TGTGCTAAAGCAGGAGGGGGCCGGGCCAACTATGGCTACACCTTC. This sequence encodes CAKAGGGRANYGYTF.

V is TRBV9 and J is TRBJ1-2, with D perhaps matching TRBD1 (6 bases). The V gene's germline CDR1 is SGDLS and CDR2 YYNGEE. The V and J ends lost 0 bases and 4 bases respectively, with 19 bases between them. The CDR3 loop spans 17 amino acids. This chain's CDR3 is CASSVGPGVGQTYGYTF. The DNA for the CDR3 is TGTGCCAGCAGCGTAGGGCCAGGGGTCGGACAGACCTATGGCTACACCTTC.

This chain links TRBV5-4 with TRBJ2-7; 7 bases match TRBD2. Germline values: CDR1 SGHNT, CDR2 YYREEE (reference sequence). The V and J ends lost 4 bases and 1 base, in that order; junction bases with no gene match: 5. This CDR3 is 14 amino acids long. The CDR3 loop is CASSPQGLSYEQYF. The CDR3 region has the DNA TGTGCCAGCAGCCCCCAGGGACTATCCTACGAGCAGTACTTC.

The J gene is TRBJ2-1, the V gene TRBV7-2; TRBD1 or TRBD2 may be the D gene (6 bases each). The V end lost 1 base, the J end lost 9 bases, and 13 bases lay between the germline ends. Per germline, CDR1 SGHTA and CDR2 FQGNSA. The CDR3 covers 14 residues. This CDR3 reads CASSLVGGGTEQFF. The CDR3 DNA is TGTGCCAGCAGCTTAGTTGGGGGCGGGACTGAGCAGTTCTTC. The whole variable domain, remainder taken from reference TRBV7-2 and TRBJ2-1, is GAGVSQSPSNKVTEKGKDVELRCDPISGHTALYWYRQSLGQGLEFLIYFQGNSAPDKSGLPSDRFSAERTGGSVSTLTIQRTQQEDSAVYLCASSLVGGGTEQFFGPGTRLTVL.